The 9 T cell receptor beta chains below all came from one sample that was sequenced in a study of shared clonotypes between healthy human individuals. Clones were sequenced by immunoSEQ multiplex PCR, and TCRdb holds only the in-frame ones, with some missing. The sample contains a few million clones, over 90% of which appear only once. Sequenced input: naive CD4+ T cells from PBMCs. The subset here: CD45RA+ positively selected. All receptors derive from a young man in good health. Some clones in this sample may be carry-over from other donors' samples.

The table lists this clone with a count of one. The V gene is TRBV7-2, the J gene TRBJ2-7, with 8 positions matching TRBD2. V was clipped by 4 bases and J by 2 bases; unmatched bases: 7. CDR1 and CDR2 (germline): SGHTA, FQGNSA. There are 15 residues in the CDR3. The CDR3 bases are TGTGCCAGCAGCTCCTTAGCGGGAAGCCCCTACGAGCAGTACTTC. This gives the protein CASSSLAGSPYEQYF.

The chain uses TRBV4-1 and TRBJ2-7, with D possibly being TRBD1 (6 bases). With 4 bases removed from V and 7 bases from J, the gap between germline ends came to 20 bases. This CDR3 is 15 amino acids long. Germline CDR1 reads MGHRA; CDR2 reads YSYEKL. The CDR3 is CASSRPTPQGWEQYF. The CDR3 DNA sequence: TGCGCCAGCAGCCGACCAACACCACAGGGTTGGGAGCAGTACTTC.

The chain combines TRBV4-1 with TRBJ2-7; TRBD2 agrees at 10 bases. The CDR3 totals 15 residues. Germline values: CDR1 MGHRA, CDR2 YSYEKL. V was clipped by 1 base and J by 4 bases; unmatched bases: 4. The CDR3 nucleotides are TGCGCCAGCAGCCAAGGTACTAGCGGGAAATACGAGCAGTACTTC. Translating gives CASSQGTSGKYEQYF.

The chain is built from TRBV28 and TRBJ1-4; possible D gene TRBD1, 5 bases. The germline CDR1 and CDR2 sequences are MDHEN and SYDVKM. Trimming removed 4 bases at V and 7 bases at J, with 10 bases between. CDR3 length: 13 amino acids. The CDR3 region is CASSSRTPEKLFF. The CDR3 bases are TGTGCCAGCAGTTCCCGGACACCTGAAAAACTGTTTTTT.

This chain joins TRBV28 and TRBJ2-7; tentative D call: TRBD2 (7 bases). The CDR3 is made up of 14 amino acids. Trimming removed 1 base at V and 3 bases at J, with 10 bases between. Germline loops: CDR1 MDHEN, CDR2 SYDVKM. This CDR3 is CASSLYGGRYEQYF. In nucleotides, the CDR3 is TGTGCCAGCAGTTTATACGGGGGGCGCTACGAGCAGTACTTC. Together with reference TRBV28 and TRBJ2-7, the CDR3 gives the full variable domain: DVKVTQSSRYLVKRTGEKVFLECVQDMDHENMFWYRQDPGLGLRLIYFSYDVKMKEKGDIPEGYSVSREKKERFSLILESASTNQTSMYLCASSLYGGRYEQYFGPGTRLTVT.

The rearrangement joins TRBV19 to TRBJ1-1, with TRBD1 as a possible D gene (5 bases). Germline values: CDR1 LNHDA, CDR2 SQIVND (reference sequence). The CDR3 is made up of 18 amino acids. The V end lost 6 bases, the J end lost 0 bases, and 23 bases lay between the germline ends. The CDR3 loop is CASSPVGRIGVLNTEAFF. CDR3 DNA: TGTGCCAGTAGCCCAGTGGGGCGGATTGGGGTATTGAACACTGAAGCTTTCTTT.

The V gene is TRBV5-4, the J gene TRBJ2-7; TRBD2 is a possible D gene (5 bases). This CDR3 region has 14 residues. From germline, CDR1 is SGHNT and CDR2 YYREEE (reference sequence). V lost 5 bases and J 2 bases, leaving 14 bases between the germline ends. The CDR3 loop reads CASRKDGDPYEQYF. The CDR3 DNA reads TGTGCCAGCAGAAAGGACGGGGATCCCTACGAGCAGTACTTC.

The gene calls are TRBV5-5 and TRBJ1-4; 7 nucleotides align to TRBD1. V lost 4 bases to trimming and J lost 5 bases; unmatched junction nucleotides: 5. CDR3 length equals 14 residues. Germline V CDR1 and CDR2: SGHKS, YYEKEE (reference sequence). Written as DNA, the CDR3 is TGTGCCAGCAGCAAGGGACAGAGGAATGAAAAACTGTTTTTT. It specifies CASSKGQRNEKLFF. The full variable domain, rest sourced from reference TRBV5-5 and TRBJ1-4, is DAGVTQSPTHLIKTRGQQVTLRCSPISGHKSVSWYQQVLGQGPQFIFQYYEKEERGRGNFPDRFSARQFPNYSSELNVNALLLGDSALYLCASSKGQRNEKLFFGSGTQLSVL.

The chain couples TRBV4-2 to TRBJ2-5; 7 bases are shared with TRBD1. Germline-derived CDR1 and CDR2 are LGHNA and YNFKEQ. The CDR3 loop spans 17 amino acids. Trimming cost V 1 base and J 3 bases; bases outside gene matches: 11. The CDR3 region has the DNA TGTGCCAGCAGCCAAGCGATAACAGGGGAAATTAAAGAGACCCAGTACTTC. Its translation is CASSQAITGEIKETQYF.